These T cell receptor beta chains were read from a single sample in a study of cytomegalovirus exposure and HLA in healthy donors. The table came from immunoSEQ multiplex PCR; TCRdb's copy has only in-frame clones and leaves some out. Among 200,000 or so clones listed, around 82% were seen once. Sequenced sample: PBMCs. The receptor set was obtained from a woman aged 25 to 39 in good health and CMV-seronegative. Both conserved end residues are part of each CDR3. The order of the fields is J gene, D gene, clone size, V gene, CDR3 protein, CDR3 DNA. A D gene is named only where the DNA matches it firmly. Not all rows give a size; the values are once, few, many and, for expanded clones, a class.

j_call: TRBJ2-7
d_call: .
clone_size: once
v_call: TRBV7-9
cdr3_aa: CASSFLDSYEQYF
cdr3_nt: TGTGCCAGCAGCTTTCTAGACTCCTACGAGCAGTACTTC

j_call: TRBJ1-1
d_call: .
clone_size: .
v_call: TRBV7-8
cdr3_aa: CASSYLRGDEAFF
cdr3_nt: TGTGCCAGCAGCTACCTCCGGGGAGATGAAGCTTTCTTT

j_call: TRBJ1-5
d_call: .
clone_size: .
v_call: TRBV4-1
cdr3_aa: CASSHLLVPGPGGFQPQHF
cdr3_nt: TGCGCCAGCAGCCACTTACTCGTACCGGGTCCCGGCGGGTTTCAGCCCCAGCATTTT

j_call: TRBJ2-2
d_call: .
clone_size: .
v_call: TRBV27
cdr3_aa: CASSPLGSDTGELFF
cdr3_nt: TGTGCCAGCAGTCCCCTCGGGTCAGACACCGGGGAGCTGTTTTTT

j_call: TRBJ2-7
d_call: TRBD2
clone_size: .
v_call: TRBV5-1
cdr3_aa: CASSFSGNSYEQYF
cdr3_nt: TGCGCCAGCAGCTTTAGCGGGAATAGTTACGAGCAGTACTTC

j_call: TRBJ1-3
d_call: .
clone_size: .
v_call: TRBV4-2
cdr3_aa: CASSQDWAASGNTIYF
cdr3_nt: TGTGCCAGCAGCCAAGATTGGGCAGCCTCTGGAAACACCATATATTTT

j_call: TRBJ1-1
d_call: .
clone_size: .
v_call: TRBV19
cdr3_aa: CASRVAGWEAFF
cdr3_nt: TGTGCCAGTAGAGTGGCAGGGTGGGAAGCTTTCTTT

j_call: TRBJ2-3
d_call: .
clone_size: .
v_call: TRBV7-9
cdr3_aa: CASSLLYGGQTDTQYF
cdr3_nt: TGTGCCAGCAGCTTACTTTACGGGGGGCAAACAGATACGCAGTATTTT

j_call: TRBJ2-1
d_call: TRBD2
clone_size: .
v_call: TRBV5-1
cdr3_aa: CASSEGTSGRVNEQFF
cdr3_nt: TGCGCCAGCAGCGAAGGGACTAGCGGGAGGGTGAATGAGCAGTTCTTC

j_call: TRBJ2-7
d_call: TRBD1
clone_size: .
v_call: TRBV27
cdr3_aa: CASRQLQGYGVYEQYF
cdr3_nt: TGTGCCAGCAGGCAGCTACAGGGGTATGGGGTCTACGAGCAGTACTTC

j_call: TRBJ2-1
d_call: TRBD1
clone_size: .
v_call: TRBV19
cdr3_aa: CASSPTGDRHNEQFF
cdr3_nt: TGTGCCAGTAGTCCCACAGGGGATCGGCACAATGAGCAGTTCTTC

j_call: TRBJ2-1
d_call: TRBD2
clone_size: .
v_call: TRBV7-2
cdr3_aa: CASSLGLALSYYNEQFF
cdr3_nt: TGTGCCAGCAGCTTAGGACTAGCGCTCTCGTATTACAATGAGCAGTTCTTC

j_call: TRBJ2-5
d_call: .
clone_size: .
v_call: TRBV10-1
cdr3_aa: CASSEGGTETQYF
cdr3_nt: TGCGCCAGCAGTGAAGGCGGCACAGAGACCCAGTACTTC

j_call: TRBJ1-5
d_call: TRBD1
clone_size: .
v_call: TRBV11-2
cdr3_aa: CASSPTGGNQPQHF
cdr3_nt: TGTGCCAGCAGCCCGACAGGGGGAAATCAGCCCCAGCATTTT

j_call: TRBJ2-2
d_call: TRBD2
clone_size: few
v_call: TRBV11-3
cdr3_aa: CASSLDGLAGEGLFF
cdr3_nt: TGTGCCAGCAGCTTAGACGGACTAGCGGGGGAAGGGCTGTTTTTT

j_call: TRBJ2-7
d_call: .
clone_size: .
v_call: TRBV29-1
cdr3_aa: CSVRGSHEQYF
cdr3_nt: TGCAGCGTTCGAGGGTCCCACGAGCAGTACTTC

j_call: TRBJ2-7
d_call: .
clone_size: once
v_call: TRBV6-1
cdr3_aa: CASKASTMRYYEQYF
cdr3_nt: TGTGCCAGCAAGGCGAGCACTATGAGATACTACGAGCAGTACTTC

j_call: TRBJ2-7
d_call: .
clone_size: .
v_call: TRBV5-4
cdr3_aa: CASSPRGHGSYEQYF
cdr3_nt: TGTGCCAGCAGCCCCAGGGGCCATGGGTCCTACGAGCAGTACTTC

j_call: TRBJ2-7
d_call: TRBD1
clone_size: .
v_call: TRBV9
cdr3_aa: CASSPGTGFPYEQYF
cdr3_nt: TGTGCCAGCAGCCCAGGGACAGGGTTTCCCTACGAGCAGTACTTC

j_call: TRBJ1-5
d_call: TRBD1
clone_size: .
v_call: TRBV27
cdr3_aa: CASRPRTGGFQPQHF
cdr3_nt: TGTGCCAGCAGACCCCGGACAGGGGGCTTTCAGCCCCAGCATTTT

j_call: TRBJ1-2
d_call: .
clone_size: .
v_call: TRBV7-6
cdr3_aa: CASSLGDLARGYPF
cdr3_nt: TGTGCCAGCAGCTTAGGAGATTTAGCACGTGGCTACCCCTTC

j_call: TRBJ2-4
d_call: .
clone_size: few
v_call: TRBV28
cdr3_aa: CASSPLGSLAKNIQYF
cdr3_nt: TGTGCCAGCAGTCCCCTGGGCTCTTTAGCCAAAAACATTCAGTACTTC